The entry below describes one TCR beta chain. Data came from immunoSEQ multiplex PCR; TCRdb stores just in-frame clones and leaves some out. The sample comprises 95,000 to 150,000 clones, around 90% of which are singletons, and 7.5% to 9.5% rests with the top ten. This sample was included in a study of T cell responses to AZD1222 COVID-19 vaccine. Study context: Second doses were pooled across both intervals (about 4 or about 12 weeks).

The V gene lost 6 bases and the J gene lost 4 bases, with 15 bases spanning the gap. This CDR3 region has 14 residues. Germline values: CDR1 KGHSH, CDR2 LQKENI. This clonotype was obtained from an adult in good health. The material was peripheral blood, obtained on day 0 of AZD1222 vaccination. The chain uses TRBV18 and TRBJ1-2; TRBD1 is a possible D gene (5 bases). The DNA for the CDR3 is TGTGCCAGCTCTCATGAGGGACTTGGCTATGGCTACACCTTC. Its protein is CASSHEGLGYGYTF.